This entry features one TCR beta chain sequence. What it binds is unknown. V trimming: 5 bases; J trimming: 4 bases; junction bases outside the gene matches: 3. The CDR3 runs to 14 residues. The germline gives CDR1 SGHTA, CDR2 FQGNSA. The Oncomine TCR Beta short-read assay was applied to DNA of cultured CD4+ T cells. TCRdb recomputed calls from the PCR reads with MiXCR, one row per CDR3 protein. The sample contains some 15,000 distinct CDR3 sequences, approximately 42% of which appear only once. This sample was taken from a study of vaccination and CD4 T cells after COVID-19. Whole-study findings and limits: Among convalescent patients, a median roughly 90% of reactive clones emerged only after vaccination.

Treatment in this sample: roughly 10-day PBMC culture with coronavirus spike peptide pools or control peptides (ViraFEST assay). In this cohort, PCR tests turned positive between March and December 2020, predating US Alpha, Beta and Delta variants. The rearrangement joins TRBV7-2 to TRBJ1-5; 9 bases are a match to TRBD1. The sample was cultured CD4+ T cells from blood. The receptor was isolated from a human donor with COVID-19. The DNA of the CDR3 is TGTGCCAGCAGCCTCGACAGGGGGAATCAGCCCCAGCATTTT. Residues: CASSLDRGNQPQHF.